This TCR beta chain was retrieved from a study of tumor and adjacent non-tumor tissue in lung cancer. The overall study: The patients, around 9 men and roughly 5 women, were roughly 30 to 80 with stage I to III disease.

Regarding the study as a whole: Normal lung showed higher cumulative top 100 clone frequency than tumor. Compared with tumor, normal lung showed significantly lower TCR diversity.

A modified ARM-PCR protocol with three rounds of nested PCR amplified TCRbeta. A single record per CDR3 protein comes from TCRdb applying MiXCR to the multiplex PCR reads. The table includes approximately 76,000 distinct CDR3 sequences, roughly 75% detected once. On this clonotype: Antigen specificity is unknown. An end of the junction does not agree with germline; a read error may underlie this.

The CDR3 covers 13 residues. RNA was extracted from bulk tissue without any cell sorting. Between August and November 2014, newly diagnosed, chemotherapy-naive lung cancer patients underwent thoracic surgery in China. The receptor's source is a woman in her 70s with non-small cell lung cancer. The chain is built from TRBV12-3 or TRBV12-4 and TRBJ1-4; D unclear. Sequenced: lung tumor tissue. The CDR3 region has the DNA TGTGTCAGCACCTCTCTAGTGGACGAAAAACTGTTTTTT. Translating gives CVSTSLVDEKLFF.